This section outlines one T cell receptor (beta chain) sequence together with its context. The sample is drawn from a study of blood T cell repertoires in COVID-19. The overall study: PBMCs, B-cell-depleted T cells, or T cells provided the cDNA or gDNA that made up the material.

TCRdb's copy holds only in-frame clones and misses some; the assay was immunoSEQ multiplex PCR. The data contain 250,000 to 350,000 clones, approximately 92% of them singletons. What was sequenced was PBMCs or T cells enriched from blood (not recorded which). This TCR came from a woman aged 25-40 years who had recovered from COVID-19.

In DNA form, the CDR3 reads TGCGCCAGCAGCCTAAAGGGGGCGGGAGGGACGACAGATACGCAGTATTTT. It encodes CASSLKGAGGTTDTQYF. This sequence joins TRBV4-3 and TRBJ2-3; 9 positions match TRBD2. The CDR3 contains 17 residues. The germline V gene encodes CDR1 LGHNA and CDR2 YSLEER. V shed 4 bases and J 3 bases; nucleotides not matched to a gene: 11.